What follows is one T cell receptor (beta chain) and its context. Trimming removed 6 bases at V and 5 bases at J, with 10 bases between. The CDR3 runs to 11 residues. Germline values: CDR1 DFQATT, CDR2 SNEGSKA (reference sequence). This entry belongs to a study of blood T cell repertoires in COVID-19. Original data processing: Amplification of reference gene primers provided the estimated nucleated cell counts. Method: immunoSEQ multiplex PCR; TCRdb's copy keeps in-frame clones and lacks some. Clonal size and the V and J genes are those of that table, whereas D and trimming came from the DNA. Here the sample spans around 300,000 clones, approximately 85% being singletons.

Specimen: peripheral blood. The chain joins TRBV20-1 to TRBJ1-1; TRBD1 might be the D (5 bases). The receptor was isolated from a woman aged 70 to 79 with acute or convalescent COVID-19. CDR3 DNA: TGCAGTGCCTCGGGGGTGACTGAAGCTTTCTTT. It specifies CSASGVTEAFF.